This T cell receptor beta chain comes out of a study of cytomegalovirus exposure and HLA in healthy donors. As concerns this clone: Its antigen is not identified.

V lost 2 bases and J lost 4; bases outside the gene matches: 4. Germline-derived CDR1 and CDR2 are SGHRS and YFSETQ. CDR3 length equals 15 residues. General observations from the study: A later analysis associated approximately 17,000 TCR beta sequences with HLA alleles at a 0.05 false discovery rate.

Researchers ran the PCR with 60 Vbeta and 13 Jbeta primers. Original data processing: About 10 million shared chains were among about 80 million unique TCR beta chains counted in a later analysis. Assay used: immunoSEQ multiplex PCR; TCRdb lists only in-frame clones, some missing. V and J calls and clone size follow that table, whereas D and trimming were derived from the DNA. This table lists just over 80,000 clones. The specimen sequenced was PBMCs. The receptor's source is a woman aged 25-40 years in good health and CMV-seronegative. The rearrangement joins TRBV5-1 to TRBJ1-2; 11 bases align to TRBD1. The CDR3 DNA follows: TGCGCCAGCAGCTTAGGGACAGGGGGGATCTATGGCTACACCTTC. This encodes CASSLGTGGIYGYTF. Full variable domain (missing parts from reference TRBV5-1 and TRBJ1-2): KAGVTQTPRYLIKTRGQQVTLSCSPISGHRSVSWYQQTPGQGLQFLFEYFSETQRNKGNFPGRFSGRQFSNSRSEMNVSTLELGDSALYLCASSLGTGGIYGYTFGSGTRLTVV.